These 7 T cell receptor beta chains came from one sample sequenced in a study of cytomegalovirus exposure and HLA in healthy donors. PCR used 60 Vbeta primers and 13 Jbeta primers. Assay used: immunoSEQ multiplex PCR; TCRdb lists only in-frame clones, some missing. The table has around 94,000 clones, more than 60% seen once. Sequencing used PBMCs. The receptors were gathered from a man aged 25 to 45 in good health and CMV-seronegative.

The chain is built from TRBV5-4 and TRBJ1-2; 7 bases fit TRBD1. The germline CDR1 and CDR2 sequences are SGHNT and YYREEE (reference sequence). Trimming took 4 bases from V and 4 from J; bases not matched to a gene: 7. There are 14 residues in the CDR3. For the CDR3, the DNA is TGTGCCAGCAGCGTCCCGACAGGGACCTATGGCTACACCTTC. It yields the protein CASSVPTGTYGYTF.

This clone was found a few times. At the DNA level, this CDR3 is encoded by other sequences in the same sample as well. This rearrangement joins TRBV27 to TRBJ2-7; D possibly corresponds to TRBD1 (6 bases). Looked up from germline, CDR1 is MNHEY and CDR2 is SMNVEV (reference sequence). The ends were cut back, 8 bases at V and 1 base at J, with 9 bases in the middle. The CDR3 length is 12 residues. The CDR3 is CASRQGSYEQYF. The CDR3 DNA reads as TGTGCCAGCCGCCAGGGGTCCTACGAGCAGTACTTC.

The CDR3 region is CASSLNRGLRDEQFF. For the CDR3, the DNA is TGTGCCAGCAGCCTTAACAGGGGGCTCAGGGACGAGCAGTTCTTC. The chain employs TRBV14 and TRBJ2-1; TRBD1 matches 9 bases. J was trimmed by 10 bases and V by 4 bases; bases with no gene match: 11. Looked up from germline, CDR1 is SGHDN and CDR2 is FVKESK. The CDR3 consists of 15 residues.

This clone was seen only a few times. The CDR3 sequence: CASSVSGAYNEQFF. CDR3 DNA sequence: TGTGCCAGCTCAGTATCCGGGGCCTACAATGAGCAGTTCTTC. The chain recombines TRBV18 with TRBJ2-1, with D possibly matching TRBD2 (5 bases). This CDR3 is built from 14 residues. From germline, CDR1 is KGHSH and CDR2 LQKENI. V was pared by 5 bases and J by 2 bases, with 10 bases between.

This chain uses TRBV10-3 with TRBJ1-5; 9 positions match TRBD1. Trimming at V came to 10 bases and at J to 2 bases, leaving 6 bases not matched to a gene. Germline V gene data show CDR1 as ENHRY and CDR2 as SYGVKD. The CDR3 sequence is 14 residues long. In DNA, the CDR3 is TGTGCCACCCGGACAGGGGAAGGCAATCAGCCCCAGCATTTT. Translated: CATRTGEGNQPQHF.

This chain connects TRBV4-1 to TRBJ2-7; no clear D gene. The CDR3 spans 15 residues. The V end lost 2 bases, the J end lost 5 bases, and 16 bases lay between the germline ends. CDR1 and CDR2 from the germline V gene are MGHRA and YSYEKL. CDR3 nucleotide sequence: TGCGCCAGCAGCCAACCACTGGCCAGGCCCCACGAGCAGTACTTC. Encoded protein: CASSQPLARPHEQYF.

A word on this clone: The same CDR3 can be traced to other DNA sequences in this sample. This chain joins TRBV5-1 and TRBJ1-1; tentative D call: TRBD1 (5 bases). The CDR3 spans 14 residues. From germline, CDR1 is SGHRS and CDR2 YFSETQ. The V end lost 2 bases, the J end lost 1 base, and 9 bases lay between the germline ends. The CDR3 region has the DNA TGCGCCAGCAGCTTCGGTAGGGGGAACACTGAAGCTTTCTTT. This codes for CASSFGRGNTEAFF. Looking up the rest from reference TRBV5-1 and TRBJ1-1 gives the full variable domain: KAGVTQTPRYLIKTRGQQVTLSCSPISGHRSVSWYQQTPGQGLQFLFEYFSETQRNKGNFPGRFSGRQFSNSRSEMNVSTLELGDSALYLCASSFGRGNTEAFFGQGTRLTVV.